Each of the 26 T cell receptor beta chains below was sequenced from the same sample in a study of T cells expressing NK-cell markers. Reanalyzing the 5' RACE reads, TCRdb keeps one entry per CDR3 protein, without DNA. Its table records 90,000 to 130,000 distinct CDR3 sequences. The sequencing sample was made of blood T cells: a sorted CD56 or NKG2C T cell subset, CD4+ or CD8+ T cells, or bulk PBMC T cells (not recorded which). All receptors come from a woman aged 18 to 75 in good health.

This chain uses TRBV23-1 with TRBJ2-7. TRBV23-1 falls under the ORF class, with uncertain function. There are 12 residues in the CDR3. CDR3 protein: CASSQWGYEQYF.

CDR3 sequence: CASSGVSPTDTQYF. The chain carries TRBV10-2 and TRBJ2-3. Germline loops: CDR1 WSHSY, CDR2 SAAADI. This CDR3 is built from 14 residues.

The genes are TRBV14 and TRBJ2-1. The CDR3 is made up of 14 amino acids. The germline gives CDR1 SGHDN, CDR2 FVKESK. CDR3 residues: CASSQELWDDEQFF. Variable domain in full (rest from reference TRBV14 and TRBJ2-1): EAGVTQFPSHSVIEKGQTVTLRCDPISGHDNLYWYRRVMGKEIKFLLHFVKESKQDESGMPNNRFLAERTGGTYSTLKVQPAELEDSGVYFCASSQELWDDEQFFGPGTRLTVL.

The J gene is TRBJ2-1, the V gene TRBV6-2 or TRBV6-3. This CDR3 is 14 amino acids long. Germline CDR1 is MNHEY and CDR2 is SVGEGT. CDR3 residues: CASAGGSSYNEQFF.

The chain recombines TRBV7-6 with TRBJ1-1; without DNA, the TCRdb call of TRBD1 cannot be checked. The CDR3 consists of 15 residues. CDR1 and CDR2 (germline): SGHVS, FNYEAQ. The CDR3: CASSYGQGAGTEAFF. Complete variable domain (other parts from reference TRBV7-6 and TRBJ1-1): GAGVSQSPRYKVTKRGQDVALRCDPISGHVSLYWYRQALGQGPEFLTYFNYEAQQDKSGLPNDRFSAERPEGSISTLTIQRTEQRDSAMYRCASSYGQGAGTEAFFGQGTRLTVV.

The chain links TRBV20-1 to TRBJ2-7; TCRdb gives TRBD1 as the D gene, but with no DNA this cannot be confirmed. This CDR3 has 16 residues. Germline V gives CDR1 DFQATT, CDR2 SNEGSKA (reference sequence). The CDR3 sequence is CSAANVPGQGVGEQYF.

V usage is TRBV20-1 and J usage is TRBJ2-3; TCRdb gives TRBD1 as the D gene, but with no DNA this cannot be confirmed. CDR1 is DFQATT and CDR2 is SNEGSKA in the germline V gene (reference sequence). This CDR3 is 14 amino acids long. CDR3 loop: CSASEGPGTDTQYF.

V is TRBV14 and J is TRBJ2-6. Germline assignment: CDR1 SGHDN and CDR2 FVKESK. The CDR3 runs to 15 residues. CDR3 protein: CASSQDGVWTNVLTF.

This chain connects TRBV28 to TRBJ2-7; TCRdb's D call of TRBD1 is untestable without DNA. The CDR3 consists of 15 residues. Per germline, CDR1 MDHEN and CDR2 SYDVKM. CDR3 amino acids: CASSFPGQGSYEQYF. Drawing the rest from reference TRBV28 and TRBJ2-7, the complete variable domain is DVKVTQSSRYLVKRTGEKVFLECVQDMDHENMFWYRQDPGLGLRLIYFSYDVKMKEKGDIPEGYSVSREKKERFSLILESASTNQTSMYLCASSFPGQGSYEQYFGPGTRLTVT.

The V call is TRBV2, the J call TRBJ2-2. Germline V gives CDR1 SNHLY, CDR2 FYNNEI. The CDR3 length is 14 residues. CDR3 loop: CASWIAGVTGELFF.

This chain connects TRBV6-2 or TRBV6-3 to TRBJ2-3. Germline V CDR1 and CDR2: MNHEY, SVGEGT. The CDR3 totals 16 residues. The CDR3 region is CASSYSMVLRTDTQYF.

The chain carries TRBV7-9 and TRBJ2-1; without DNA, the TCRdb call of TRBD1 cannot be checked. Germline values: CDR1 SEHNR, CDR2 FQNEAQ (reference sequence). CDR3 size: 16 residues. The CDR3 loop reads CASSFPTGVSYNEQFF.

The rearrangement joins TRBV12-3 or TRBV12-4 to TRBJ1-1. The CDR3 is 15 residues long. CDR3 amino acids: CASSSPLGRNTEAFF.

The chain links TRBV12-3 or TRBV12-4 to TRBJ2-1; TCRdb's D call of TRBD1 is untestable without DNA. This CDR3 spans 17 amino acids. CDR3 residues: CASSPWGETPRYNEQFF.

The chain couples TRBV27 to TRBJ2-1; TCRdb returns TRBD1, unconfirmable since there is no DNA. Germline V gene sequence: CDR1 MNHEY, CDR2 SMNVEV (reference sequence). The CDR3 totals 15 residues. The chain's CDR3 is CASSPGPSSYNEQFF.

The chain employs TRBV18 and TRBJ1-2; no DNA is available, so the TRBD1 call from TCRdb remains unchecked. The germline V gene encodes CDR1 KGHSH and CDR2 LQKENI. The CDR3 runs 15 residues. The CDR3 spells CASSPPGLDSGGYTF.

The V gene is TRBV4-3, the J gene TRBJ2-1. The CDR3 is 14 residues long. Germline lookup yields CDR1 LGHNA and CDR2 YSLEER. The CDR3 reads CASSQDHNGNEQFF.

The chain is built from TRBV20-1 and TRBJ2-3; the D gene TCRdb calls, TRBD1, cannot be checked with no DNA. Germline V gene data show CDR1 as DFQATT and CDR2 as SNEGSKA (reference sequence). This CDR3 contains 15 residues. CDR3 protein: CSASDGGGRTDTQYF.

V and J are TRBV27 and TRBJ2-3. Germline CDR1 and CDR2: MNHEY and SMNVEV (reference sequence). This CDR3 comprises 15 residues. The CDR3 here is CASSFRESGTDTQYF.

The chain combines TRBV5-1 with TRBJ2-7; as DNA is missing, the TRBD2 call by TCRdb cannot be tested. Germline assignment: CDR1 SGHRS and CDR2 YFSETQ. This CDR3 has 14 amino acids. The CDR3 loop reads CASSLASGSYEQYF.

CDR3 amino acids: CASPPGQEYNEQFF. The rearrangement links TRBV7-2 to TRBJ2-1; TCRdb indicates TRBD1, and absent DNA this call remains unverified. The V gene's germline CDR1 is SGHTA and CDR2 FQGNSA. The CDR3 totals 14 residues.

This chain links TRBV20-1 with TRBJ2-1. CDR3 size: 15 residues. Germline V CDR1 and CDR2: DFQATT, SNEGSKA (reference sequence). CDR3 in amino acids: CSASADVLTYNEQFF.

The chain links TRBV6-2 or TRBV6-3 to TRBJ2-2; the TCRdb call, TRBD2, lacks DNA for checking. CDR1 is MNHEY and CDR2 is SVGEGT in the germline V gene. The CDR3 is 15 residues long. CDR3 sequence: CASSLTSGDTGELFF.

CDR3: CASSSGTAGNEQFF. The chain has TRBV6-1 and TRBJ2-1; no DNA is available, so the TRBD2 call from TCRdb remains unchecked. The CDR3 sequence is 14 residues long. Germline V gene lookup returns CDR1 MNHNS and CDR2 SASEGT.

CDR3 loop: CASSDTANYGYTF. The rearrangement uses TRBV10-2 and TRBJ1-2. CDR1 is WSHSY and CDR2 is SAAADI in the germline V gene. The CDR3 contains 13 residues.

V gene TRBV12-3 or TRBV12-4 combines with J gene TRBJ2-3; the TRBD2 assignment by TCRdb is unverifiable without DNA. This CDR3 is 15 amino acids long. CDR3 sequence reads: CASSRFAGRTDTQYF.